This T cell receptor beta chain was obtained from a study of CD8+CD57+ T cells in acquired aplastic anemia. In the study overall: Sorted CD4+ and CD8+ cells yielded DNA averaging around 3.2 ug. Healthy donors yielded around 11 million CD4+ cell reads on average.

Germline V CDR1 and CDR2: DFQATT, SNEGSKA (reference sequence). This CDR3 comprises 14 residues. V gave up 5 bases and J gave up 0 bases, with 11 bases separating them. TCR beta VDJ and CDR3 profiles were obtained from a genomic DNA template. TCRdb reprocessed the reads with MiXCR, giving one entry per CDR3 protein. The sample has approximately 200,000 distinct CDR3 sequences, around 60% seen once. This clonotype came up many times. What it binds is unknown. Overall study results and limits: Controls did not differ significantly from patients in CD8+ Simpson's diversity. Patients shared around 30 CD8+ CDR3 sequences with controls.

The chain carries TRBV20-1 and TRBJ1-3; D is undetermined. The source material was sorted CD4+, CD8+, or CD8+CD57+ T cells (not recorded which) from PBMCs. This TCR was sampled from a human donor in good health. The CDR3 protein is CSAPDGDSGNTIYF. DNA of the CDR3: TGCAGTGCTCCCGACGGGGACTCTGGAAACACCATATATTTT.